This T cell receptor (beta chain) is drawn from a study of blood T cells in healthy people across ages. A second PCR of roughly 7 to 11 cycles used a sample-barcoded 5' primer and a J-beta primer mix. MiXCR was run by TCRdb on the 5' RACE reads, yielding one entry per CDR3 protein. This table has about 1.5 million distinct CDR3 sequences, 35% to 45% appearing once. This clonotype was seen a handful of times. The sample providers were healthy Caucasian people from Russia, aged roughly 6 to 95. This CDR3 spans 15 amino acids. With V trimmed by 0 bases and J by 8 bases, 10 bases remained unmatched. The germline V gene has CDR1 DFQATT and CDR2 SNEGSKA (reference sequence).

The V and J genes are TRBV20-1 and TRBJ2-1; 7 bases fit TRBD2. This receptor was taken from a woman between 18 and 29 years old in good health. Sequences were obtained from blood. The CDR3, as DNA: TGCAGTGCTAGAGATCGGGCGGGAGCTATGGATGAGCAGTTCTTC. Translating it yields CSARDRAGAMDEQFF.